Included here is one TCR beta chain sequence, with context. The source of the sample is a study of OX40 agonist ivuxolimab in advanced cancers. About the study: Patients treated during dose escalation were battling hepatocellular carcinoma, melanoma, renal cell or head and neck cancer.

CDR3 length: 12 amino acids. The germline V gene has CDR1 GTSNPN and CDR2 SVGIG (reference sequence). V was pared by 2 bases and J by 4 bases, with 8 bases between. Measured with immunoSEQ multiplex PCR; TCRdb has only the in-frame clones, and not every one. This sample has over 70,000 clones, with around nine tenths found just once. The chain employs TRBV30 and TRBJ1-2; D not resolved. The sequence derives from an adult with an advanced solid tumor such as melanoma, head and neck, liver or kidney cancer. The specimen comprised CD4+ or CD8+ T cells sorted from blood, sampled in a trial of the OX40 agonist ivuxolimab. The CDR3 spells CAWSSEGYGYTF. CDR3 coding DNA: TGTGCCTGGAGTTCTGAGGGCTATGGCTACACCTTC.